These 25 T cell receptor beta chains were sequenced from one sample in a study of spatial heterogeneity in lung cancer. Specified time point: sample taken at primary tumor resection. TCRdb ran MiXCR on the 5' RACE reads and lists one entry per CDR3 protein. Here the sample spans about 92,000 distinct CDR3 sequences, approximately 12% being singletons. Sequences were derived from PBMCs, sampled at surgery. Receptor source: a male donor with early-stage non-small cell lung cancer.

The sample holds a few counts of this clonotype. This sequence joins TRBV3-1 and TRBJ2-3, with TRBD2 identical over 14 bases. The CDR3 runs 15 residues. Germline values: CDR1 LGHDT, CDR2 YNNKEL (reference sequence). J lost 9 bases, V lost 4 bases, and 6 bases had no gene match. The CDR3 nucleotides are TGTGCCAGCAGCCTGGGGACTAGCGGGGGCGTAACGCAGTATTTT. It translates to CASSLGTSGGVTQYF.

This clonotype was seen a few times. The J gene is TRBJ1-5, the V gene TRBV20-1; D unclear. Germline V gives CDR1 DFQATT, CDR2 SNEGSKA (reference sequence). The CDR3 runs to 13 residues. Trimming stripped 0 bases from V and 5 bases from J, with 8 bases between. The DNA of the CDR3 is TGCAGTGCTAGAGATAATGGGTATCAGCCCCAGCATTTT. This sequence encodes CSARDNGYQPQHF.

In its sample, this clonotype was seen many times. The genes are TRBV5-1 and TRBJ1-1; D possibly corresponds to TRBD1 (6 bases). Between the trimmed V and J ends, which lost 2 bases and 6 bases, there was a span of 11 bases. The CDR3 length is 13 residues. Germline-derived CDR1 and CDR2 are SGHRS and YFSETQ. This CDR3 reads CASSFTQGAEAFF. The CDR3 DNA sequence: TGCGCCAGCAGCTTCACACAGGGAGCTGAAGCTTTCTTT.

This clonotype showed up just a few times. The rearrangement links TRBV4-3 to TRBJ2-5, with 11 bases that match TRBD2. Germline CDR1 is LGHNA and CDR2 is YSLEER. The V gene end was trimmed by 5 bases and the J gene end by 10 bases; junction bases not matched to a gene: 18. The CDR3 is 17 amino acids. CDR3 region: CASSTGLADSAGGSQYF. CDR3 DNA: TGCGCCAGCAGCACGGGACTAGCGGACTCGGCGGGGGGGAGCCAGTACTTC.

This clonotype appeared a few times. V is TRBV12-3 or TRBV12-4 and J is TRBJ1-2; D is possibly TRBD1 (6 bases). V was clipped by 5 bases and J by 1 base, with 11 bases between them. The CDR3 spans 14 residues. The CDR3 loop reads CASSPNRVNYGYTF. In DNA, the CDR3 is TGTGCCAGCAGTCCCAACAGGGTTAACTATGGCTACACCTTC.

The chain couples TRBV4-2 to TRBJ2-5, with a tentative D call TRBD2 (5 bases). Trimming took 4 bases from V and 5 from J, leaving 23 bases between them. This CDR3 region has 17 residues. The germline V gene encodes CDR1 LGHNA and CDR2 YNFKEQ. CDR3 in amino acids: CASSPHFQAQSGETQYF. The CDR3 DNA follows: TGTGCCAGCAGCCCCCACTTCCAGGCCCAGTCGGGGGAGACCCAGTACTTC.

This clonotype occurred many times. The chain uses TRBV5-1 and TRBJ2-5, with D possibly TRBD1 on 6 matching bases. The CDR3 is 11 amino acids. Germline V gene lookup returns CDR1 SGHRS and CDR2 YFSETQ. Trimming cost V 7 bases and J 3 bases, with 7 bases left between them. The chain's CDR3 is CASRQEETQYF. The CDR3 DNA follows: TGCGCCAGCCGACAGGAAGAGACCCAGTACTTC.

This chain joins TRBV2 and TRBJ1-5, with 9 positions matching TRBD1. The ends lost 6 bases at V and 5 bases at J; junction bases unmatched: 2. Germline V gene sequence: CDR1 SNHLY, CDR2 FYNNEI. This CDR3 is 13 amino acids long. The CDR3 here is CASRRDRDQPQHF. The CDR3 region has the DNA TGTGCCAGCAGACGGGACAGGGATCAGCCCCAGCATTTT. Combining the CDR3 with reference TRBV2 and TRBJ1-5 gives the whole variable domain EPEVTQTPSHQVTQMGQEVILRCVPISNHLYFYWYRQILGQKVEFLVSFYNNEISEKSEIFDDQFSVERPDGSNFTLKIRSTKLEDSAMYFCASRRDRDQPQHFGDGTRLSIL.

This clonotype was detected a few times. The CDR3 sequence: CASSTGPRNAIQYF. The CDR3 coding sequence is TGTGCCAGCAGTACTGGCCCCCGGAATGCCATTCAGTACTTC. The chain combines TRBV28 with TRBJ2-4; no firm D call. This CDR3 is 14 amino acids long. Deletions cut 5 bases from V and 9 bases from J, with 17 bases between. From germline, CDR1 is MDHEN and CDR2 SYDVKM.

Here the CDR3 reads CSAKTGANQPQHF. The CDR3 DNA reads TGCAGTGCCAAGACAGGGGCGAATCAGCCCCAGCATTTT. The rearrangement links TRBV20-1 to TRBJ1-5, with TRBD1 matching over 8 bases. CDR3 size: 13 residues. Trimming removed 6 bases from V and 4 bases from J; junction bases left unmatched: 5. CDR1 DFQATT and CDR2 SNEGSKA come from the germline V gene (reference sequence).

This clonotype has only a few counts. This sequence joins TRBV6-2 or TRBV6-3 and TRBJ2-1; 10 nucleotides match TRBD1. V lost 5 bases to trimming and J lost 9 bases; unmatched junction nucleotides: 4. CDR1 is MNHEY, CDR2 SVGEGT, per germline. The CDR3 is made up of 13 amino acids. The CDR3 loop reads CASSGTGASEQFF. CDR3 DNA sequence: TGTGCCAGCAGTGGGACAGGGGCGAGTGAGCAGTTCTTC.

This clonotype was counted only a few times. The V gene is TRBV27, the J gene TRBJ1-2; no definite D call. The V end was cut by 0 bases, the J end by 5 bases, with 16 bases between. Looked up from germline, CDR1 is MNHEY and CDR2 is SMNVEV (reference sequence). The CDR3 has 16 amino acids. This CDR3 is CASSLSTTPEVYGYTF. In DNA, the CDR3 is TGTGCCAGCAGTTTATCGACTACGCCTGAGGTGTATGGCTACACCTTC.

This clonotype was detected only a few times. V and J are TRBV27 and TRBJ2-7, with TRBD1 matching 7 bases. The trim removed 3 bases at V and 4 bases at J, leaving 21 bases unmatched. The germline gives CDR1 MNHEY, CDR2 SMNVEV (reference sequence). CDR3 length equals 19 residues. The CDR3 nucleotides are TGTGCCAGCAGTTTTTCCGTTCCCACGCTGCGGACAGGAAAATACGAGCAGTACTTC. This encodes CASSFSVPTLRTGKYEQYF.

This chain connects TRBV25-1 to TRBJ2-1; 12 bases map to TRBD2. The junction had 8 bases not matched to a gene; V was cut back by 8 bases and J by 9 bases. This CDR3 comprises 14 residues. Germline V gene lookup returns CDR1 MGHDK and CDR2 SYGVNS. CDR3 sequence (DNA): TGTGCCAGCGGAGGACTAGCGGGAATCACTGAGCAGTTCTTC. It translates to CASGGLAGITEQFF.

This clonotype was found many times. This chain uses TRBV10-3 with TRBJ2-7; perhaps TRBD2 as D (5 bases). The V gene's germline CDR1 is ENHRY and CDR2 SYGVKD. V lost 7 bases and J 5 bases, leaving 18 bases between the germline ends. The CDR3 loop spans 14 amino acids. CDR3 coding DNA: TGTGCCATCACCCCTGGCGGGTTAAGCGACGAGCAGTACTTC. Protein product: CAITPGGLSDEQYF.

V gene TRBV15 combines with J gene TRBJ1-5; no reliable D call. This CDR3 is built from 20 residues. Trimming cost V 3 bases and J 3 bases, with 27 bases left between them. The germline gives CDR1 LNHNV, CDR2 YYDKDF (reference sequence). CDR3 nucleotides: TGTGCCACCAGCAGTGGAGGGTTTCAAGCCAATTGGAATGCCAATCAGCCCCAGCATTTT. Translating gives CATSSGGFQANWNANQPQHF.

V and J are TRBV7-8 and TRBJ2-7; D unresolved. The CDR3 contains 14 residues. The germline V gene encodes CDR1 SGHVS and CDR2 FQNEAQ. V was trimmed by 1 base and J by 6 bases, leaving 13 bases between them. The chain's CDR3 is CASSLVVVSSEQYF. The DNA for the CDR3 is TGTGCCAGCAGCTTAGTGGTGGTTAGTAGCGAGCAGTACTTC.

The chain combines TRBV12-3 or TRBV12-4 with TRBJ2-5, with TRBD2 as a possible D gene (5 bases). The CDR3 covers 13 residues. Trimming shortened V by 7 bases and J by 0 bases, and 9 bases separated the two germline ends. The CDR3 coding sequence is TGTGCCAGCAATCCGGGGTACCAAGAGACCCAGTACTTC. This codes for CASNPGYQETQYF.

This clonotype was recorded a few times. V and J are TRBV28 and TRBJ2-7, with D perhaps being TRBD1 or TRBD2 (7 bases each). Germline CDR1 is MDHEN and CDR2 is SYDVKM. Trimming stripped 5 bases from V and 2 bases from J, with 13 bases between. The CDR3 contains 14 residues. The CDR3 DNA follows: TGTGCCAGCAGTCCGGGGGGACAGCCCTACGAGCAGTACTTC. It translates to CASSPGGQPYEQYF.

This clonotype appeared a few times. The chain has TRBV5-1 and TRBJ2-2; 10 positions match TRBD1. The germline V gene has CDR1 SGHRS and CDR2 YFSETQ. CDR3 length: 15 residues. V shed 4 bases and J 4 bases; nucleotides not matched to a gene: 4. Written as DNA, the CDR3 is TGCGCCAGCAGCGGGACAGGGGATTCCACCGGGGAGCTGTTTTTT. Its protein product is CASSGTGDSTGELFF.

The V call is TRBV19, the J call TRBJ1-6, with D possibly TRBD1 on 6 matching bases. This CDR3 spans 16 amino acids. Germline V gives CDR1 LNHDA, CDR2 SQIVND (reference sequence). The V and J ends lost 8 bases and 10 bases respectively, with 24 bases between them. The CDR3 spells CASGKAPGQVYSPLHF. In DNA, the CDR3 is TGTGCCAGTGGTAAAGCTCCGGGACAAGTGTACTCACCCCTCCACTTT.

The chain's CDR3 is CASSNLGQRGNTIYF. The CDR3 DNA is TGTGCCAGCAGCAACCTGGGACAGCGTGGAAACACCATATATTTT. The chain carries TRBV21-1 and TRBJ1-3; TRBD1 is the table's D call, not checked against the DNA. TRBV21-1 is designated a pseudogene. This CDR3 region has 15 residues.

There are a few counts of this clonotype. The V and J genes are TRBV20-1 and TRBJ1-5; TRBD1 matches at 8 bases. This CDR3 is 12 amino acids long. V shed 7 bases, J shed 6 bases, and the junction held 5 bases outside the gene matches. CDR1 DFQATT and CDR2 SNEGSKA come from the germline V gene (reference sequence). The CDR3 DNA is TGCAGTGGCGGCAGGGGGCTTCAGCCCCAGCATTTT. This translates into CSGGRGLQPQHF.

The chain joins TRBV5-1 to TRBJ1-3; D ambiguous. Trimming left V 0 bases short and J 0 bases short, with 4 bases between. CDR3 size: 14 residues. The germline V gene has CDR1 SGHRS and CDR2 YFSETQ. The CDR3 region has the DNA TGCGCCAGCAGCTTGGCTTACTCTGGAAACACCATATATTTT. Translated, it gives CASSLAYSGNTIYF.

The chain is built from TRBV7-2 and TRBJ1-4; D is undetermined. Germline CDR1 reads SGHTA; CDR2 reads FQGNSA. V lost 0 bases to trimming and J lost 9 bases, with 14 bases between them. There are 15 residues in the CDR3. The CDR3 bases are TGTGCCAGCAGCTTAGCCGGCGGGGAGTACCAAAAACTGTTTTTT. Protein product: CASSLAGGEYQKLFF.